This T cell receptor (beta chain) was recovered during a study of CD8+ T cells in alopecia areata. The wider study: Patients remained on tofacitinib for 6 to 18 months and then went 6 months without it.

Reverse transcription of extracted RNA yielded cDNA, which provided the sequencing template. Some clones are missing from TCRdb's copy, which holds only in-frame ones; the method was immunoSEQ multiplex PCR. The sample lists about 120,000 clones; more than 40% were seen once. This clone was seen only a few times. Its antigen is still unknown. General observations from the study: Sharing of TCR sequences between patients (possibly for HLA-related reasons) was less clear than in mice.

Treatment reported: oral pan-JAK inhibitor, 5-10 mg twice daily. Sorting from PBMCs produced CD4+ and CD8+ T cells. This clonotype was obtained from a human donor with alopecia areata. Source: CD4+ T cells sorted from blood, taken at week 4, from a patient treated with tofacitinib.

The CDR3 region is CASSYTNEQFF. The CDR3, as DNA: TGTGCCAGTAGTTACACGAATGAGCAGTTCTTC. This sequence joins TRBV19 and TRBJ2-1; D ambiguous. Germline loops: CDR1 LNHDA, CDR2 SQIVND (reference sequence). V lost 5 bases, J lost 7 bases, and 6 bases lay in between. This CDR3 spans 11 amino acids.